These 12 T cell receptor beta chains originate from one sample sequenced in a study of a mutant IDH1 vaccine in newly diagnosed glioma. Time point meaning: week 47, end of study. Doses of 300 ug of mutant IDH1 20-mer peptide were given with topical imiquimod. These TCRs' antigens remain unknown. The data were produced by immunoSEQ multiplex PCR, yet TCRdb's version contains in-frame clones alone and is incomplete. The sample lists some 60,000 clones, roughly four fifths occurring once. The sequencing used PBMCs, collected from a glioma patient whose treatment included an IDH1 peptide vaccine. The source of these receptors is a woman aged 45-59 years with glioma.

The chain has TRBV5-6 and TRBJ2-7, with 10 positions matching TRBD1. In germline, CDR1 is SGHDT, CDR2 YYEEEE. V dropped 0 bases and J dropped 6; count of bases not matched to a gene: 9. The CDR3 consists of 16 residues. In DNA, the CDR3 is TGTGCCAGCAGCTTGGGACCGGGACAGGGGTTAGGCGAGCAGTACTTC. It translates to CASSLGPGQGLGEQYF.

The rearrangement uses TRBV4-1 and TRBJ2-3, with a possible D match to TRBD2 (6 bases). CDR1 is MGHRA, CDR2 YSYEKL, per germline. CDR3 length: 15 amino acids. V was clipped by 0 bases and J by 7 bases, with 14 bases between them. This CDR3 is CASSQDRGTGYTQYF. The CDR3 region has the DNA TGCGCCAGCAGCCAAGATCGAGGGACTGGATATACGCAGTATTTT.

This chain joins TRBV28 and TRBJ2-6; D ambiguous. Germline V lookup: CDR1 MDHEN, CDR2 SYDVKM. The CDR3 contains 15 residues. Trimming shortened V by 4 bases and J by 1 base, and 8 bases separated the two germline ends. The CDR3: CASSSLGSGANVLTF. The CDR3 region has the DNA TGTGCCAGCAGTTCGTTGGGGTCTGGGGCCAACGTCCTGACTTTC. The variable domain in full, with the rest retrieved from reference TRBV28 and TRBJ2-6, is DVKVTQSSRYLVKRTGEKVFLECVQDMDHENMFWYRQDPGLGLRLIYFSYDVKMKEKGDIPEGYSVSREKKERFSLILESASTNQTSMYLCASSSLGSGANVLTFGAGSRLTVL.

This chain connects TRBV9 to TRBJ2-1, with 9 nucleotides matching TRBD1. Trimming cost V 1 base and J 0 bases; bases outside gene matches: 23. Germline CDR1 and CDR2: SGDLS and YYNGEE. The CDR3 totals 23 residues. CDR3 amino acids: CASSVRGQGKIGRPESSYNEQFF. DNA of the CDR3: TGTGCCAGCAGCGTAAGGGGACAGGGTAAGATCGGGCGGCCGGAGAGCTCCTACAATGAGCAGTTCTTC.

V and J are TRBV5-6 and TRBJ1-3; D not certain. The V gene's germline CDR1 is SGHDT and CDR2 YYEEEE. CDR3 length equals 16 residues. V was trimmed by 1 base and J by 3 bases, leaving 14 bases between them. CDR3 loop: CASSLTLDKDGNTIYF. The CDR3 DNA reads TGTGCCAGCAGCTTGACCCTTGACAAGGATGGAAACACCATATATTTT. Combining the CDR3 with reference TRBV5-6 and TRBJ1-3 gives the whole variable domain DAGVTQSPTHLIKTRGQQVTLRCSPKSGHDTVSWYQQALGQGPQFIFQYYEEEERQRGNFPDRFSGHQFPNYSSELNVNALLLGDSALYLCASSLTLDKDGNTIYFGEGSWLTVV.

This chain uses TRBV6-5 with TRBJ1-2, with 7 bases matching TRBD1. Per germline, CDR1 MNHEY and CDR2 SVGAGI. CDR3 length: 14 amino acids. J gave up 0 bases and V 6 bases, and 4 bases lay outside the gene matches. CDR3 region: CASRQGPANYGYTF. The CDR3 DNA is TGTGCCAGCAGACAGGGGCCTGCTAACTATGGCTACACCTTC.

J is TRBJ2-7 and V is TRBV5-1, with D uncertain. Germline V gene lookup returns CDR1 SGHRS and CDR2 YFSETQ. The germline V and J ends were trimmed by 4 bases and 2 bases, with 13 bases remaining between them. CDR3 length equals 14 residues. CDR3 DNA: TGCGCCAGCAGCCTCGCCCCGGCTACCTACGAGCAGTACTTC. Translated, it gives CASSLAPATYEQYF.

This clone was detected a few times. This chain connects TRBV30 to TRBJ2-2, with D tentatively TRBD2 (6 bases). The germline gives CDR1 GTSNPN, CDR2 SVGIG (reference sequence). Trimming pared 5 bases from V and 7 bases from J, leaving 11 bases between. CDR3 length: 12 residues. The CDR3 DNA reads TGTGCCTGGGACCGTAGCGGCGGGGAGCTGTTTTTT. It is translated as CAWDRSGGELFF.

As regards this clone: The sample contains more than one DNA sequence encoding this CDR3. This chain joins TRBV19 and TRBJ1-2; maybe TRBD1 (5 bases). V lost 3 bases, J lost 3 bases, and 8 bases lay in between. CDR1 is LNHDA and CDR2 is SQIVND in the germline V gene (reference sequence). The CDR3 extends over 13 amino acids. The CDR3 loop reads CASSILGDYGYTF. CDR3 DNA sequence: TGTGCCAGTAGTATCCTAGGGGACTATGGCTACACCTTC.

This chain joins TRBV5-1 and TRBJ1-1, with 8 bases aligning to TRBD1. Germline CDR1 SGHRS, CDR2 YFSETQ. The CDR3 has 14 residues. Trimming cost V 3 bases and J 8 bases; bases outside gene matches: 9. CDR3 sequence: CASSSYLGQGEAFF. The DNA for the CDR3 is TGCGCCAGCAGCTCCTATCTCGGACAGGGCGAAGCTTTCTTT.

This chain uses TRBV19 with TRBJ2-1; 8 nucleotides align to TRBD2. J lost 0 bases, V lost 4 bases, and 2 bases had no gene match. CDR3 length: 15 residues. Germline lookup yields CDR1 LNHDA and CDR2 SQIVND (reference sequence). CDR3 amino acids: CASSTGGSSYNEQFF. The DNA of the CDR3 is TGTGCCAGTAGTACGGGGGGGTCCTCCTACAATGAGCAGTTCTTC.

This clone was counted between two and nine times. This CDR3 is CAWSVLDRGTEAFF. CDR3 coding DNA: TGTGCCTGGAGTGTACTAGACAGGGGCACTGAAGCTTTCTTT. The rearrangement joins TRBV30 to TRBJ1-1, with TRBD1 matching over 8 bases. This CDR3 has 14 amino acids. After removal of 0 bases from V and 4 bases from J, the junction contained 4 bases not matched to a gene. Germline V lookup: CDR1 GTSNPN, CDR2 SVGIG (reference sequence).